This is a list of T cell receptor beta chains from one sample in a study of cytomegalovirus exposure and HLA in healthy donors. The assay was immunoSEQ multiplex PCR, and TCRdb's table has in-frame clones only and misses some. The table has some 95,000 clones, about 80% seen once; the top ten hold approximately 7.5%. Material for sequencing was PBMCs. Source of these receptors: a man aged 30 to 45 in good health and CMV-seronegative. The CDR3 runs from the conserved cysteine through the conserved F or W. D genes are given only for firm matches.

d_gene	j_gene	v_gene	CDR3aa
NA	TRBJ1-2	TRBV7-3	CASSPGGGDLYGYTF
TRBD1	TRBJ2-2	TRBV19	CASSMWTGNTGELFF
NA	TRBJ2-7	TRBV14	CASSQPGSGAYEQYF
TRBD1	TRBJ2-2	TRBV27	CASSSATGWSTGELFF
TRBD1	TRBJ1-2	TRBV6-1	CASIAGQALGGYTF
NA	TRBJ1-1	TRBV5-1	CASRSGTLNTEAFF
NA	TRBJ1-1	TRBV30	CAWIQAEAFF
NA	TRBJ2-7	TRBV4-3	CASSQDLGAPYEQYF
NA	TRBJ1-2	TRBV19	CASSIEWTAYYGYTF
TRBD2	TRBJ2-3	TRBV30	CAWSVLRTSGKSTDTQYF
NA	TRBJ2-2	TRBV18	CASSGEPLVTGELFF
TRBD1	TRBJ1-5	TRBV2	CASGTDSNQPQHF
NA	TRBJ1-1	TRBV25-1	CASSAGGVYTEAFF
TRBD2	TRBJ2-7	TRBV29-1	CSVPLAGHGGEQYF
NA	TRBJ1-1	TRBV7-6	CASSPTTGLNTEAFF
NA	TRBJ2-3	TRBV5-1	CASSLTLKGSSTDTQYF
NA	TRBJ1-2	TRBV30	CAWSDKWYGYTF
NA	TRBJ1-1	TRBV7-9	CASSLSGVNTEAFF
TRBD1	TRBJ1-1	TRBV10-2	CASSTGDNTEAFF
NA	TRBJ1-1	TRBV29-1	CSVVGKPGNWIRTEAFF
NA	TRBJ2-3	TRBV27	CASSPGFRTDTQYF
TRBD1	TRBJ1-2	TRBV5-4	CASSPPDRGYGYTF
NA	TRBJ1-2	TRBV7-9	CASSFAGAANYGYTF
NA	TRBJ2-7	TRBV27	CASSRVQGYEQYF
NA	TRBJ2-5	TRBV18	CASSINAGQQETQYF
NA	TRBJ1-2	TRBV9	CASSITREGGYTF
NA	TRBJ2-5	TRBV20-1	CSARAETQYF
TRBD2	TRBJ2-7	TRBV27	CASSGGTIAGQPYEQYF
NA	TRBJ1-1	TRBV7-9	CASSAPTVGAFF
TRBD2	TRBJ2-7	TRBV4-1	CASSHIGGVRSYEQYF
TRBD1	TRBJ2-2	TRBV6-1	CASSETGYGELFF
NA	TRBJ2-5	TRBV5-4	CASSPGYGTQYF
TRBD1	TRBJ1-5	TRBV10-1	CASSDLDRGLQPQHF
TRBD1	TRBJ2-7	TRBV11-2	CASSLARGPLYEQYF
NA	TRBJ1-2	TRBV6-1	CASGKNYGYTF
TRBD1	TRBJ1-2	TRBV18	CASSPSAGTGGILGNYGYTF
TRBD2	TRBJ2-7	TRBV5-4	CASSLSAGGPYEQYF
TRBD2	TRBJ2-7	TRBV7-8	CASSPLAGAASYEQYF
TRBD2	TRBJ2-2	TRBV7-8	CASSSLSLAGVFSAGELFF
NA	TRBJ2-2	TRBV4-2	CASSQVGRANLNTGELFF
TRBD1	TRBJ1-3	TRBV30	CACHATGMHKSSGNTIYF
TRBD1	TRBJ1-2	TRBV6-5	CASSIGQGGPYGYTF
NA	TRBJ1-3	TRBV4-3	CASSHNEGRVGNTIYF
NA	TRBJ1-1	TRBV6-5	CASLAVEEEAFF
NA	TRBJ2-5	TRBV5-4	CASSLLVAGIETQYF
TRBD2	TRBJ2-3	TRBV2	CASSDGGGRNTQYF